These 6 T cell receptor beta chains were sequenced from one sample in a study of PD-1 blockade in classical Hodgkin lymphoma. Each patient experienced a relapse that followed autologous stem cell transplantation, and brentuximab vedotin exposure varied. This table comes from immunoSEQ multiplex PCR, and its TCRdb copy is limited to in-frame clones, with some not included. Seen here are 20,000 to 25,000 clones, roughly 75% observed once, and the top ten hold 24%. Specimen: peripheral blood mononuclear cells (PBMCs), collected before the second cycle of nivolumab. Receptors were obtained from a human donor with classical Hodgkin lymphoma.

This chain joins TRBV6-5 and TRBJ1-2, with D perhaps matching TRBD1 (5 bases). V gave up 7 bases and J gave up 7 bases, with 16 bases separating them. Germline loops: CDR1 MNHEY, CDR2 SVGAGI. There are 13 residues in the CDR3. As DNA, the CDR3 is TGTGCCAGCACCCCCCCCGGGGGGGGTGGCTACACCTTC. It translates to CASTPPGGGGYTF.

The rearrangement links TRBV5-6 to TRBJ1-3; tentative D call: TRBD1 (6 bases). The V gene's germline CDR1 is SGHDT and CDR2 YYEEEE. The V gene lost 0 bases and the J gene lost 2 bases, with 9 bases spanning the gap. The CDR3 sequence is 15 residues long. The DNA for the CDR3 is TGTGCCAGCAGCTTGGGGGGGGCGCCTGGAAACACCATATATTTT. It yields the protein CASSLGGAPGNTIYF.

The rearrangement joins TRBV21-1 to TRBJ2-4; the D call in the table, TRBD2, was not verified against the DNA. TRBV21-1 is listed as a pseudogene. The CDR3 length is 12 residues. The CDR3 reads CASKLAKNIQYF. In nucleotides, the CDR3 is TGTGCCAGCAAACTAGCCAAAAACATTCAGTACTTC.

Comment on this clone: The junction departs from the called germline gene at one end, perhaps through a read error. The chain couples TRBV11-2 to TRBJ2-7; the match to TRBD1 covers 8 bases. This CDR3 spans 12 amino acids. Germline CDR1 is SGHAT and CDR2 is FQNNGV. In nucleotides, the CDR3 is TGTGCCAGCAGACTAGAGTGGGACAGGCAACACTTC. Its translation is CASRLEWDRQHF.

The chain couples TRBV11-1 to TRBJ2-7; 10 bases match TRBD2. The V gene end was trimmed by 5 bases and the J gene end by 3 bases; junction bases not matched to a gene: 7. Per germline, CDR1 SGHAT and CDR2 FQDESV (reference sequence). The CDR3 contains 15 residues. The DNA of the CDR3 is TGTGCCAGCAGCAGCGGACTAGCGGAAGGCTACGAGCAGTACTTC. Amino acid sequence: CASSSGLAEGYEQYF.

The chain has TRBV5-1 and TRBJ2-2; D might be TRBD1 or TRBD2, each matching 5 bases. V was cut by 4 bases and J by 0 bases, with 13 bases left in between. The CDR3 contains 16 residues. Per the germline V gene, CDR1 is SGHRS and CDR2 is YFSETQ. The CDR3 coding sequence is TGCGCCAGCAGCCTGTCCGGGACCACGAACACCGGGGAGCTGTTTTTT. Translation: CASSLSGTTNTGELFF.